A selection of T cell receptor beta chains follows, all from one sample in a study of OX40 agonist ivuxolimab in advanced cancers. TCRdb's copy holds only in-frame clones and misses some; the assay was immunoSEQ multiplex PCR. The sample records about 35,000 clones, around nine tenths being singletons. The starting material was CD4+ or CD8+ T cells sorted from blood, obtained in a trial of the OX40 agonist ivuxolimab. The receptors were gathered from an adult with an advanced solid tumor such as melanoma, head and neck, liver or kidney cancer. The CDR3 runs from the conserved cysteine through the conserved F or W. Each record gives: clone size, D gene, J gene, CDR3 length, V gene, CDR3 DNA, CDR3 protein. A D gene is named only where the DNA matches it firmly. Only some rows state a clone size, as once, few, many or a class for expanded clones.

-,-,TRBJ1-6,16,TRBV11-2,TGTGCCAGCAGCTCAGCCCGGGACGATCGGACTTCACCCCTCCACTTT,CASSSARDDRTSPLHF
-,TRBD1,TRBJ1-4,16,TRBV9,TGTGCCAGCAGCGGTCGACAGGGGCCCGATGGTGAAAAACTGTTTTTT,CASSGRQGPDGEKLFF
-,-,TRBJ2-5,14,TRBV30,TGTGCCTGGAGTGTAAAGGGGGGATGGGAGACCCAGTACTTC,CAWSVKGGWETQYF
-,TRBD2,TRBJ2-1,14,TRBV5-1,TGCGCCAGCAGCTTGGAGCGGGGCTACAATGAGCAGTTCTTC,CASSLERGYNEQFF
-,-,TRBJ2-4,15,TRBV28,TGTGCCAGCAGTCCCTCGGGGGACGCTAAAAACATTCAGTACTTC,CASSPSGDAKNIQYF
-,-,TRBJ2-1,14,TRBV5-4,TGTGCCAGCAGCTTGGTAGGCAGCTACAATGAGCAGTTCTTC,CASSLVGSYNEQFF
-,TRBD1,TRBJ1-4,14,TRBV6-6,TGTGCCAGCAGTCTTGACGGGACAGTAAAAAAACTGTTTTTT,CASSLDGTVKKLFF
once,-,TRBJ2-7,18,TRBV19,TGTGCCAGTACTTCACCCGGGAGGGGGCGGACCTTCTCCTACGAGCAGTACTTC,CASTSPGRGRTFSYEQYF
-,-,TRBJ1-3,16,TRBV28,TGTGCCAGCAGTGAACCCGGGAGCCCCTCTGGAAACACCATATATTTT,CASSEPGSPSGNTIYF
-,-,TRBJ1-2,14,TRBV19,TGTGCCAGTAGGGCATTCGCCGCTAACTATGGCTACACCTTC,CASRAFAANYGYTF
-,-,TRBJ1-2,18,TRBV21-1,TGTGCCAGCAGCAAAATTAGGTGCCCGTGGGACAGAAACTATGGCTACACCTTC,CASSKIRCPWDRNYGYTF
-,TRBD2,TRBJ2-7,13,TRBV7-8,TGTGCCAGCAGCTCGCCGACTAGCAGCGAGCAGTACTTC,CASSSPTSSEQYF
-,TRBD1,TRBJ1-4,15,TRBV6-6,TGTGCCAGCAGTCTTCAGGGGGTCCCTAATGAAAAACTGTTTTTT,CASSLQGVPNEKLFF
-,-,TRBJ2-7,15,TRBV7-2,TGTGCCAGCAGCTTACTCACGGGGTACTCCTACGAGCAGTACTTC,CASSLLTGYSYEQYF
-,-,TRBJ1-2,14,TRBV11-2,TGTGCCAGCAGCTTGGACGGGACACCTTATGGCTACACCTTC,CASSLDGTPYGYTF
-,-,TRBJ2-3,14,TRBV29-1,TGCAGCGTCCGAGGCCAGGGGAACACAGATACGCAGTATTTT,CSVRGQGNTDTQYF
-,TRBD2,TRBJ2-1,14,TRBV5-6,TGTGCCAGCAGCTCTAGGACTAGCTACAATGAGCAGTTCTTC,CASSSRTSYNEQFF
-,TRBD1,TRBJ2-1,17,TRBV28,TGTGCCAGCAGTTTATCATATAGGGACAGACCCTACAATGAGCAGTTCTTC,CASSLSYRDRPYNEQFF
-,-,TRBJ2-1,12,TRBV18,TGTGCCAGCTCCCCTCAAAACAATGAGCAGTTCTTC,CASSPQNNEQFF
-,-,TRBJ2-3,13,TRBV6-4,TGTGCCAGCAGTGAGGGGGAAACAGATACGCAGTATTTT,CASSEGETDTQYF
-,TRBD2,TRBJ2-1,17,TRBV9,TGTGCCAGCAGCGTAGCGGTCGGCGAGCGGGACTACAATGAGCAGTTCTTC,CASSVAVGERDYNEQFF
-,-,TRBJ2-7,15,TRBV5-1,TGCGCCAGCAGCTTGGGAGCCCTCTCTGGGTACGAGCAGTACTTC,CASSLGALSGYEQYF
-,-,TRBJ2-3,16,TRBV28,TGTGCCAGCAGCGCTAATTATGGGGCGGGGCGAGATACGCAGTATTTT,CASSANYGAGRDTQYF
-,-,TRBJ1-2,16,TRBV6-1,TGTGCCAGCAGTGATGCCGAACAGGGTACTAACTATGGCTACACCTTC,CASSDAEQGTNYGYTF
-,-,TRBJ2-1,14,TRBV19,TGTGCCAGTAGTATGGGTCAGGCATTCGATGAGCAGTTCTTC,CASSMGQAFDEQFF
-,-,TRBJ1-1,15,TRBV6-5,TGTGCCAGCAGCGATAGGACAAAATGGTACACTGAAGCTTTCTTT,CASSDRTKWYTEAFF
-,TRBD1,TRBJ1-2,13,TRBV7-8,TGTGCCAGCAGCTCGGACAGGGTCGGAGGCTACACCTTC,CASSSDRVGGYTF
-,-,TRBJ2-1,16,TRBV6-5,TGTGCCAGCAGTTACTCAGGGTTTTCGCCGTACAATGAGCAGTTCTTC,CASSYSGFSPYNEQFF
-,TRBD2,TRBJ2-1,17,TRBV7-2,TGTGCCAGCAGCTTAGAACCGGGACTAGCGGGAGGAAATGGGCAGTTCTTC,CASSLEPGLAGGNGQFF
-,TRBD1,TRBJ2-7,17,TRBV30,TGTGCCTGGAGTCCAACCCTACGGGACAGAGGCTGGCTAGGGCAGTACTTC,CAWSPTLRDRGWLGQYF
once,-,TRBJ2-1,14,TRBV6-5,TGTGCCAGCAGTTCAAGGGAGGTCTACAATGAGCAGTTCTTC,CASSSREVYNEQFF
-,TRBD2,TRBJ2-7,13,TRBV25-1,TGTGCCAGCAGTGTGCGGGAGGGCTGGGAGCAGTACTTC,CASSVREGWEQYF
-,TRBD2,TRBJ2-1,15,TRBV7-9,TGTGCCAGCAGCCCGGGACTAGCGTCTCCAGGGGAGCAGTTCTTC,CASSPGLASPGEQFF
-,TRBD1,TRBJ2-5,14,TRBV28,TGTGCCAGCAGTGATCGGACAGGGGAAGAGACCCAGTACTTC,CASSDRTGEETQYF
-,-,TRBJ2-2,17,TRBV1,TGCACCAGCAGCCACAGAACTCGCGGGAGAGGGGCCGGGGAGCTGTTTTTT,CTSSHRTRGRGAGELFF
-,TRBD2,TRBJ2-1,15,TRBV28,TGTGCCAGCAGTTCTCGCGGGAGTTACTACAATGAGCAGTTCTTC,CASSSRGSYYNEQFF
-,-,TRBJ2-7,14,TRBV14,TGTGCCAGCAGCCCGTTCCGGGTCCGTGGCGAGCAGTACTTC,CASSPFRVRGEQYF
once,-,TRBJ1-4,14,TRBV9,TGTGCCAGCAGCGTTGGTCTATCCCCCGAAAAACTGTTTTTT,CASSVGLSPEKLFF
-,-,TRBJ2-7,15,TRBV4-1,TGCGCCAGCAGCCAAAACCGGGACCGGTTTTACGAGCAGTACTTC,CASSQNRDRFYEQYF
-,-,TRBJ2-1,15,TRBV18,TGTGCCAGCTCACCATACGGGGGCGAGTACAATGAGCAGTTCTTC,CASSPYGGEYNEQFF
-,TRBD2,TRBJ2-7,18,TRBV4-1,TGCGCCAGCAGCCAAGGGAAGGTAGCGGGAGATGTATCCTACGAGCAGTACTTC,CASSQGKVAGDVSYEQYF
-,TRBD2,TRBJ2-7,16,TRBV4-1,TGCGCCAGCAGCCAAGGTACCGGGAGGGCCTCCTACGAGCAGTACTTC,CASSQGTGRASYEQYF
-,-,TRBJ2-7,16,TRBV6-4,TGTGCCAGCAGTGACCTATCAGGGGAGAGCTCCTACGAGCAGTACTTC,CASSDLSGESSYEQYF
-,TRBD2,TRBJ2-1,17,TRBV19,TGTGCCAGTAGTATTCTAGCGGGATTAGAGTTCGACAATGAGCAGTTCTTC,CASSILAGLEFDNEQFF
-,-,TRBJ2-6,14,TRBV30,TGTGCCGGGGGACATTCCTCTGGGGCCAACGTCCTGACTTTC,CAGGHSSGANVLTF
-,TRBD2,TRBJ2-1,15,TRBV7-9,TGTGCCAGCAGCCAACTAGCGGGAGATTTCGATGAGCAGTTCTTC,CASSQLAGDFDEQFF
-,TRBD2,TRBJ2-1,14,TRBV27,TGTGCCAGCAGCACCCAAGCGGGAGAGGGTGAGCAGTTCTTC,CASSTQAGEGEQFF
-,-,TRBJ2-7,13,TRBV14,TGTGCCAGCAGCCTCTCTCCCACCTACGAGCAGTACTTC,CASSLSPTYEQYF
once,-,TRBJ2-3,12,TRBV9,TGTGCCAGCAGCAATCACGGAGATACGCAGTATTTT,CASSNHGDTQYF
-,-,TRBJ2-3,15,TRBV27,TGTGCCAGCAGTTTATCCCCTTCCATGGGAGATACGCAGTATTTT,CASSLSPSMGDTQYF
-,-,TRBJ2-7,13,TRBV19,TGTGCCAGTAGTATCCGGGACTGGGACGAGCAGTACTTC,CASSIRDWDEQYF
-,-,TRBJ1-2,13,TRBV6-6,TGTGCCAGCACCGACCCAGCTAACTATGGCTACACCTTC,CASTDPANYGYTF
medium-sized,-,TRBJ2-7,13,TRBV6-6,TGTGCCAGCGTAGCGGACACGTCCTACGAGCAGTACTTC,CASVADTSYEQYF
-,-,TRBJ2-5,15,TRBV5-4,TGTGCCAGCAGCTTGCTAGGGTTTCAGCAAGAGACCCAGTACTTC,CASSLLGFQQETQYF
-,TRBD2,TRBJ2-7,15,TRBV7-2,TGTGCCAGCAGCACGGGACTAGCGGGATGGGACGAGCAGTACTTC,CASSTGLAGWDEQYF